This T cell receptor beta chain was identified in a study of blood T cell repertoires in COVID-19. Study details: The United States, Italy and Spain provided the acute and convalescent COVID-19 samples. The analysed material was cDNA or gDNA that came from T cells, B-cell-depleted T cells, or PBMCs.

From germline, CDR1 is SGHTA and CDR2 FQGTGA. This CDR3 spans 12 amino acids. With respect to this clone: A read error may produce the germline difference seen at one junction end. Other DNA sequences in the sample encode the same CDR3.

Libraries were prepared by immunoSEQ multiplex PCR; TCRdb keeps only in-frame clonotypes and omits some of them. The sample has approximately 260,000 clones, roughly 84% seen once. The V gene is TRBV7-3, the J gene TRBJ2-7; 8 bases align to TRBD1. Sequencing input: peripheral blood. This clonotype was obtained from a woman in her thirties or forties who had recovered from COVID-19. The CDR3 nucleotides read TGTGCCAGCAGTTTAACAGGGGGCGAGCAGTACTTC. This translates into CASSLTGGEQYF.